This TCR beta chain was profiled in a study of cytomegalovirus exposure and HLA in healthy donors. For this clone: Its antigen is as yet unknown.

Germline V gene sequence: CDR1 ENHRY, CDR2 SYGVKD. With 6 bases clipped from V and 0 bases from J, the junction kept 7 bases outside the gene matches. The CDR3 runs to 17 residues. Whole-study results and caveats: Researchers reported from a later analysis that most CMV-associated TCR beta chains appeared HLA-restricted. An analysis done earlier found most TCR beta V segments productive about 90% or about 30% of the time.

The PCR had 60 Vbeta and 13 Jbeta primers. Data came from immunoSEQ multiplex PCR; TCRdb stores just in-frame clones and leaves some out. The sample includes 90,000 to 120,000 clones, 74% of them seen just once. The sequenced material came from PBMCs. This sequence was found in a man aged 45 to 65 in good health and CMV-seropositive. The chain employs TRBV10-3 and TRBJ1-4; the match to TRBD1 covers 10 bases. CDR3 bases: TGTGCCATCAGCGCAGGGACAGGGGCCGCAACTAATGAAAAACTGTTTTTT. Its translation: CAISAGTGAATNEKLFF.